A single count supports the clone carrying this TCR beta chain. The antigen is undetermined. Trimming removed 6 bases from V and 3 bases from J; junction bases left unmatched: 15. Germline assignment: CDR1 LNHDA and CDR2 SQIVND (reference sequence). The CDR3 loop spans 17 amino acids. The entry originates in a study of cytomegalovirus exposure and HLA in healthy donors. Study observations and caveats: Immune exposure information available was restricted to CMV serostatus.

The primer mix had 60 Vbeta and 13 Jbeta primers. Produced via immunoSEQ multiplex PCR; TCRdb's table is partial and in-frame only. The sample lists 140,000 or so clones; roughly 80% were seen once. Unrecorded immune exposure was likely among donors, who were nominally healthy when sampled. V usage is TRBV19 and J usage is TRBJ1-2, with 8 bases fitting TRBD1. The specimen sequenced was PBMCs. This clonotype originated in a woman in her 30s in good health and CMV-seronegative. CDR3 DNA: TGTGCCAGTAGCCACTTCCCATCCGGGACAGGACACTATGGCTACACCTTC. The encoded protein is CASSHFPSGTGHYGYTF.